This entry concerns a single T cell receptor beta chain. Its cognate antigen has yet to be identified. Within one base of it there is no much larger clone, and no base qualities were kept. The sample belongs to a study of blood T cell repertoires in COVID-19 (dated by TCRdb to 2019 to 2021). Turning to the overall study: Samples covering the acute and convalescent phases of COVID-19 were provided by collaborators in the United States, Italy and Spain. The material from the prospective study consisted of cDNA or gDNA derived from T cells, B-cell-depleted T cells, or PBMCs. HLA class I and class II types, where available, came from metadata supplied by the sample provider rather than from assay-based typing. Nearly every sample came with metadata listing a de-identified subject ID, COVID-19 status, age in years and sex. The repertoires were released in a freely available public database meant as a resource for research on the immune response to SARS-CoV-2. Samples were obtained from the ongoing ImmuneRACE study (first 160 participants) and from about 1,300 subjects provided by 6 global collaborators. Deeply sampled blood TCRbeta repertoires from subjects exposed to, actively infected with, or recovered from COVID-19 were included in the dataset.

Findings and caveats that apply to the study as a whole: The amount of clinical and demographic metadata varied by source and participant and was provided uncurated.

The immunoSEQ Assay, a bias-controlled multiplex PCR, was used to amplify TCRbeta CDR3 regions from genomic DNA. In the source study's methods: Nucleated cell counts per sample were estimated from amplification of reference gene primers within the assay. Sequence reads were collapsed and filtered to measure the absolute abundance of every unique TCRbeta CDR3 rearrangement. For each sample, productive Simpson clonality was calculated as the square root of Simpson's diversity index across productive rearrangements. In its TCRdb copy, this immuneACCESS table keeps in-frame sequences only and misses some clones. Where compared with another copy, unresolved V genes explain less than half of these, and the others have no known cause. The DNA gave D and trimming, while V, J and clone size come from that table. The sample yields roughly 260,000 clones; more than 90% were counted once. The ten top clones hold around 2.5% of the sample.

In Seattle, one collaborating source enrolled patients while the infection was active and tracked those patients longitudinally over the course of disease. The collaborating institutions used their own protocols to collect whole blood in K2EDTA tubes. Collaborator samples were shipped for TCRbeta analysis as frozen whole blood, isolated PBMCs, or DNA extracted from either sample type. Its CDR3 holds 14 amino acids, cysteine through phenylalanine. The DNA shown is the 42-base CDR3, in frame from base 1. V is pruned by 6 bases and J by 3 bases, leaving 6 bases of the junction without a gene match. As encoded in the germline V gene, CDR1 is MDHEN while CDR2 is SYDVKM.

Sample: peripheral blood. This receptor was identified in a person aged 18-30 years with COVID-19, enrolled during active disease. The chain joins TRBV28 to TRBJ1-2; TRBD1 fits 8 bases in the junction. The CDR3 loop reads CASRRPGQDYGYTF. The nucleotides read TGTGCCAGCAGACGTCCGGGACAGGACTATGGCTACACCTTC.